A single sample is the source of the 31 T cell receptor beta chains below, sequenced in a study of cytomegalovirus exposure and HLA in healthy donors. The PCR contained 60 Vbeta and 13 Jbeta primers. TCRdb's table, derived via immunoSEQ multiplex PCR, lists solely in-frame clones and lacks some. The top ten clones hold 1.5% to 2% of a sample with some 150,000 clones, 77% of them seen once. Sequenced sample: PBMCs. Receptors originate from a female donor in good health and CMV-seronegative.

The genes are TRBV12-5 and TRBJ2-3; D is possibly TRBD2 (6 bases). Germline-derived CDR1 and CDR2 are LGHNT and FRNRAP. The CDR3 is 11 amino acids. Deletions cut 8 bases from V and 8 bases from J, with 11 bases between. Here the CDR3 reads CASQLGGTQYF. DNA for the CDR3: TGTGCTAGTCAGCTGGGAGGTACGCAGTATTTT.

The chain uses TRBV13 and TRBJ2-7, with 7 bases identical to TRBD1. Germline V gene data show CDR1 as PRHDT and CDR2 as FYEKMQ (reference sequence). The J segment lost 6 bases and the V segment lost 2 bases, leaving 4 bases of the junction unmatched. The CDR3 runs 13 residues. The CDR3 bases are TGTGCCAGCAGCTTAACAGGGGTGGTCGAGCAGTACTTC. Encoded protein: CASSLTGVVEQYF.

The chain combines TRBV19 with TRBJ2-3; maybe TRBD2 (6 bases). V was cut by 4 bases and J by 6 bases, with 20 bases left in between. CDR3 size: 16 residues. Germline V gives CDR1 LNHDA, CDR2 SQIVND (reference sequence). Here the CDR3 reads CASSTIGGAVFDTQYF. CDR3 nucleotide sequence: TGTGCCAGTAGTACCATTGGAGGGGCAGTTTTCGATACGCAGTATTTT.

This clone was counted only a few times. The chain combines TRBV7-8 with TRBJ1-5; D gene ambiguous. Per the germline V gene, CDR1 is SGHVS and CDR2 is FQNEAQ. CDR3 length: 12 residues. V lost 6 bases and J 3 bases, leaving 6 bases between the germline ends. In DNA, the CDR3 is TGTGCCAGCAGTTTCCTCAATCAGCCCCAGCATTTT. This codes for CASSFLNQPQHF.

V gene TRBV7-2 combines with J gene TRBJ1-2; D is unresolved. The CDR3 is 11 residues long. Between the trimmed V and J ends, which lost 5 bases and 5 bases, there was a span of 6 bases. CDR1 is SGHTA, CDR2 FQGNSA, per germline. The CDR3 sequence: CASSGLYGYTF. As DNA, the CDR3 is TGTGCCAGCAGCGGACTGTATGGCTACACCTTC. The full variable domain, in which reference TRBV7-2 and TRBJ1-2 provide the parts outside the CDR3, is GAGVSQSPSNKVTEKGKDVELRCDPISGHTALYWYRQSLGQGLEFLIYFQGNSAPDKSGLPSDRFSAERTGGSVSTLTIQRTQQEDSAVYLCASSGLYGYTFGSGTRLTVV.

The rearrangement joins TRBV7-6 to TRBJ2-2; D is undetermined. Germline loops: CDR1 SGHVS, CDR2 FNYEAQ. With 2 bases removed from V and 3 bases from J, the gap between germline ends came to 10 bases. CDR3 length: 15 amino acids. CDR3 nucleotide sequence: TGTGCCAGCAGCTTAAACCCCGGTCACACCGGGGAGCTGTTTTTT. Translation: CASSLNPGHTGELFF.

This clone has a handful of counts. This chain connects TRBV10-1 to TRBJ1-2; D is unclear. This CDR3 region has 11 residues. Deletions cut 4 bases from V and 9 bases from J, with 9 bases between. Germline CDR1 reads WNHNN; CDR2 reads SYGVQD (reference sequence). The CDR3 DNA sequence: TGCGCCAGCAGTGTTGAGGAACGCTACACCTTC. This codes for CASSVEERYTF.

The chain joins TRBV11-2 to TRBJ2-7, with 7 bases identical to TRBD2. CDR1 and CDR2 (germline): SGHAT, FQNNGV. J was trimmed by 4 bases and V by 5 bases; bases with no gene match: 11. CDR3 length: 15 amino acids. The CDR3 nucleotides read TGTGCCAGCAGCCCAAGAGCGGGACTCACGTACGAGCAGTACTTC. This codes for CASSPRAGLTYEQYF.

V is TRBV27 and J is TRBJ2-7, with unresolved D. V was trimmed by 2 bases and J by 0 bases, leaving 8 bases between them. The V gene's germline CDR1 is MNHEY and CDR2 SMNVEV (reference sequence). This CDR3 spans 14 amino acids. CDR3 region: CASSLVPLSYEQYF. The CDR3 DNA follows: TGTGCCAGCAGTTTAGTGCCACTCTCCTACGAGCAGTACTTC.

CDR3 nucleotides: TGTGCCAGTGCGACTGAGCCTGCACAAACCTACGAGCAGTACTTC. Its translation: CASATEPAQTYEQYF. The chain has TRBV19 and TRBJ2-7; D gene unclear. The CDR3 spans 15 residues. Trimming stripped 8 bases from V and 2 bases from J, with 19 bases between. Germline assignment: CDR1 LNHDA and CDR2 SQIVND (reference sequence).

This CDR3 is CASSFRNTEAFF. The CDR3 nucleotides are TGCGCCAGCAGCTTTAGGAACACTGAAGCTTTCTTT. V is TRBV5-1 and J is TRBJ1-1; D is unclear. The germline V gene has CDR1 SGHRS and CDR2 YFSETQ. V lost 2 bases and J lost 1, with 3 bases in between. This CDR3 has 12 residues.

This clone showed up just once. The V and J genes are TRBV9 and TRBJ2-1; no clear D gene. V was pared by 0 bases and J by 0 bases, with 7 bases between. Germline V gives CDR1 SGDLS, CDR2 YYNGEE. The CDR3 has 15 residues. CDR3 sequence: CASSVAGTSYNEQFF. The CDR3 coding sequence is TGTGCCAGCAGCGTAGCGGGTACCTCCTACAATGAGCAGTTCTTC.

This chain links TRBV6-5 with TRBJ1-2; 8 nucleotides line up with TRBD1. J was trimmed by 7 bases and V by 5 bases; bases with no gene match: 6. This CDR3 is 13 amino acids long. Germline loops: CDR1 MNHEY, CDR2 SVGAGI. Written as DNA, the CDR3 is TGTGCCAGCAGTGCCGCCAGGGGGCGTGGCTACACCTTC. This encodes CASSAARGRGYTF.

The V and J genes are TRBV27 and TRBJ2-5, with D unresolved. The J call may be mistaken, given a closer DNA end match to TRBJ2-7. Germline V gene lookup returns CDR1 MNHEY and CDR2 SMNVEV (reference sequence). The CDR3 covers 12 residues. CDR3 DNA: TGTGCCAGCAGTTCCCTAACCTACGAGCAGTACTTC. It codes for CASSSLTYEQYF.

This sequence joins TRBV27 and TRBJ1-1; D remains unclear. There are 14 residues in the CDR3. CDR1 is MNHEY and CDR2 is SMNVEV in the germline V gene (reference sequence). V was pared by 2 bases and J by 0 bases, with 7 bases between. As DNA, the CDR3 is TGTGCCAGCAGTTTACGGGAGGTGAACACTGAAGCTTTCTTT. This codes for CASSLREVNTEAFF.

The CDR3 reads CASLGGTGSTEAFF. In DNA, the CDR3 is TGTGCCAGCTTAGGTGGGACAGGTAGCACTGAAGCTTTCTTT. The chain uses TRBV27 and TRBJ1-1, with 8 positions matching TRBD1. The CDR3 spans 14 residues. CDR1 and CDR2 from the germline V gene are MNHEY and SMNVEV (reference sequence). J gave up 4 bases and V 8 bases, and 9 bases lay outside the gene matches.

The chain recombines TRBV6-5 with TRBJ1-2; D ambiguous. CDR1 and CDR2 (germline): MNHEY, SVGAGI. The CDR3 is made up of 14 amino acids. V dropped 0 bases and J dropped 2 bases, with 7 bases sitting between them. The CDR3 region has the DNA TGTGCCAGCAGTTACTCACCGGGGAACTATGGCTACACCTTC. Translating gives CASSYSPGNYGYTF.

This chain links TRBV5-1 with TRBJ2-7; D possibly corresponds to TRBD1 (5 bases). The germline CDR1 and CDR2 sequences are SGHRS and YFSETQ. The CDR3 is made up of 15 amino acids. V was clipped by 4 bases and J by 0 bases, with 14 bases between them. The CDR3 loop reads CASSPAGLSSYEQYF. The CDR3 coding sequence is TGCGCCAGCAGCCCCGCAGGGCTGAGCTCCTACGAGCAGTACTTC.

This chain uses TRBV11-2 with TRBJ1-4, with 7 nucleotides matching TRBD1. The CDR3 runs 16 residues. J lost 7 bases, V lost 0 bases, and 8 bases had no gene match. Germline V gene data show CDR1 as SGHAT and CDR2 as FQNNGV. CDR3 in DNA: TGTGCCAGCAGCTTAGATCCCCCAGGGGGAAGTGAAAAACTGTTTTTT. Translating it yields CASSLDPPGGSEKLFF.

The rearrangement joins TRBV9 to TRBJ1-2; D possibly corresponds to TRBD1 (6 bases). V lost 6 bases, J lost 10 bases, and 10 bases lay in between. CDR1 SGDLS and CDR2 YYNGEE come from the germline V gene. CDR3 size: 10 residues. CDR3 bases: TGTGCCAGCACAGGGGCGACCTACACCTTC. It specifies CASTGATYTF.

The J gene is TRBJ2-2, the V gene TRBV6-6; D gene ambiguous. There are 14 residues in the CDR3. Trimming took 6 bases from V and 1 from J, leaving 9 bases between them. Germline CDR1 is MNHNY and CDR2 is SVGAGI (reference sequence). The CDR3 loop is CASSPTRNTGELFF. CDR3 nucleotide sequence: TGTGCCAGCAGCCCAACCAGGAACACCGGGGAGCTGTTTTTT.

The chain joins TRBV30 to TRBJ1-1, with D perhaps matching TRBD1 (6 bases). Trimming removed 3 bases at V and 11 bases at J, with 16 bases between. The CDR3 consists of 12 residues. Germline V gene data show CDR1 as GTSNPN and CDR2 as SVGIG (reference sequence). The CDR3 reads CAWSLQGADAFF. CDR3 bases: TGTGCCTGGAGCCTACAGGGAGCCGACGCTTTCTTT.

For this clone: The identical CDR3 is also encoded by other nucleotide sequences in the sample. The rearrangement uses TRBV5-4 and TRBJ2-6, with D possibly matching TRBD1 (5 bases). This CDR3 is built from 17 residues. Germline V lookup: CDR1 SGHNT, CDR2 YYREEE (reference sequence). With 0 bases removed from V and 3 bases from J, the gap between germline ends came to 13 bases. CDR3 amino acids: CASSLAQVLGGANVLTF. CDR3 coding DNA: TGTGCCAGCAGCTTGGCACAGGTTTTGGGTGGGGCCAACGTCCTGACTTTC.

This clone was seen a few times. The V and J genes are TRBV5-4 and TRBJ2-7, with D possibly TRBD1 on 6 matching bases. V was cut by 0 bases and J by 3 bases, with 7 bases left in between. The length of the CDR3 is 13 residues. Per the germline V gene, CDR1 is SGHNT and CDR2 is YYREEE (reference sequence). Written as DNA, the CDR3 is TGTGCCAGCAGCTTGGGACAGGTCTACGAGCAGTACTTC. It yields the protein CASSLGQVYEQYF.

V and J are TRBV10-1 and TRBJ2-1, with 10 bases lining up with TRBD1. Germline CDR1 is WNHNN and CDR2 is SYGVQD (reference sequence). This CDR3 is built from 15 residues. V gave up 1 base and J gave up 7 bases; unmatched junction bases: 4. The DNA of the CDR3 is TGCGCCAGCAGTGAGTTAGGGGACAGGGGAAATGAGCAGTTCTTC. Its translation: CASSELGDRGNEQFF.

This chain links TRBV25-1 with TRBJ2-7, with 7 bases fitting TRBD2. The V segment lost 4 bases and the J segment 0 bases; nucleotides outside the gene matches: 9. The CDR3 consists of 16 residues. The germline V gene encodes CDR1 MGHDK and CDR2 SYGVNS. The CDR3 sequence is CASSVIVPGGSYEQYF. For the CDR3, the DNA is TGTGCCAGCAGTGTGATTGTCCCGGGGGGCTCCTACGAGCAGTACTTC.

The chain combines TRBV11-3 with TRBJ2-7; possibly TRBD1 for D (5 bases). Trimming took 5 bases from V and 6 from J, leaving 11 bases between them. The CDR3 runs 12 residues. Per germline, CDR1 SGHNT and CDR2 YENEEA. CDR3 coding DNA: TGTGCCAGCAGCCCCCCTCAGGGCGAGCAGTACTTC. It specifies CASSPPQGEQYF.

The table lists this clone with a count of one. The chain uses TRBV9 and TRBJ2-5; 7 nucleotides match TRBD2. CDR1 and CDR2 (germline): SGDLS, YYNGEE. This CDR3 has 14 residues. The V gene end was trimmed by 4 bases and the J gene end by 5 bases; junction bases not matched to a gene: 8. This chain's CDR3 is CASSLGGSQETQYF. The CDR3 DNA sequence: TGTGCCAGCAGCCTAGGCGGGAGTCAGGAGACCCAGTACTTC.

This clone turned up a few times. This chain links TRBV6-5 with TRBJ2-1; 9 nucleotides align to TRBD2. With V trimmed by 8 bases and J by 7 bases, 6 bases remained unmatched. The CDR3 is made up of 13 amino acids. Germline CDR1 is MNHEY and CDR2 is SVGAGI. As DNA, the CDR3 is TGTGCCAGCGGGAGACTAGCGGATAATGAGCAGTTCTTC. This codes for CASGRLADNEQFF.

This chain uses TRBV18 with TRBJ2-1, with TRBD2 matching over 9 bases. CDR1 is KGHSH, CDR2 LQKENI, per germline. Unmatched junction bases numbered 17, after V lost 5 bases and J lost 6 bases. The CDR3 is made up of 18 amino acids. CDR3 protein: CASSTVAGGPGPGNEQFF. The CDR3 nucleotides read TGTGCCAGCTCAACCGTGGCGGGGGGGCCGGGTCCCGGCAATGAGCAGTTCTTC.

The chain recombines TRBV5-3 with TRBJ1-1, with TRBD1 matching over 9 bases. TRBV5-3 is sorted into the ORF group, with uncertain function. The CDR3 is 17 amino acids. J was trimmed by 11 bases and V by 1 base; bases with no gene match: 18. CDR3 loop: CARSLSSYRDREPGAFF. Written as DNA, the CDR3 is TGTGCCAGAAGCTTGAGCTCCTACCGGGACAGGGAACCGGGGGCTTTCTTT.